The 5 T cell receptor beta chains below were found in one sample sequenced in a study of blood T cell repertoires in COVID-19. Sequenced by immunoSEQ multiplex PCR; TCRdb stores in-frame clones only, minus some. Seen here are 5,500 to 8,000 clones, approximately 90% observed once, and the top ten hold 8% to 10%. Source material: peripheral blood. These receptors came from a human donor in a cohort sampled during active COVID-19. The donor label of this sample is uncertain.

The chain combines TRBV7-2 with TRBJ2-3; weak D call: TRBD2 (5 bases). Germline CDR1 is SGHTA and CDR2 is FQGNSA. V was shortened by 0 bases and J by 14 bases, with 15 bases between the two germline ends. CDR3 length: 13 residues. The CDR3 DNA follows: TGTGCCAGCAGCTTAGCGGACTTGGCCCCACCGTATTTT. Encoded protein: CASSLADLAPPYF.

The chain recombines TRBV1 with TRBJ2-7; no check of the table's D call, TRBD2, against the DNA was made. TRBV1 has pseudogene status. This CDR3 is 18 amino acids long. The CDR3: CTSSQPTGTSGFSYEQYF. CDR3 in DNA: TGCACCAGCAGCCAACCGACCGGGACTAGCGGTTTCTCCTACGAGCAGTACTTC.

V gene TRBV29-1 combines with J gene TRBJ2-1, with no clear D. The CDR3 sequence is 15 residues long. The V gene's germline CDR1 is SQVTM and CDR2 ANQGSEA. V was shortened by 6 bases and J by 3 bases, with 18 bases between the two germline ends. CDR3 loop: CSVRSPEMGYNEQFF. The CDR3 nucleotides are TGCAGCGTCCGTAGCCCAGAGATGGGCTACAATGAGCAGTTCTTC.

The chain has TRBV7-9 and TRBJ1-2; D unclear. This CDR3 spans 13 amino acids. The germline V and J ends were trimmed by 5 bases and 4 bases, with 11 bases remaining between them. Per the germline V gene, CDR1 is SEHNR and CDR2 is FQNEAQ (reference sequence). The CDR3 DNA follows: TGTGCCAGCAGCCCCATTGGCCTCTATGGCTACACCTTC. Amino acids: CASSPIGLYGYTF. The full variable domain, with the rest looked up from reference TRBV7-9 and TRBJ1-2, is DTGVSQNPRHKITKRGQNVTFRCDPISEHNRLYWYRQTLGQGPEFLTYFQNEAQLEKSRLLSDRFSAERPKGSFSTLEIQRTEQGDSAMYLCASSPIGLYGYTFGSGTRLTVV.

The CDR3 nucleotides read TGTGCCAGCAGCGTATATAGCGGGGGGACTGGGCAGTTCTTC. Translated: CASSVYSGGTGQFF. V gene TRBV9 combines with J gene TRBJ2-1; 10 positions agree with TRBD2. The V and J ends lost 1 base and 12 bases, in that order; junction bases with no gene match: 7. The germline CDR1 and CDR2 sequences are SGDLS and YYNGEE. CDR3 size: 14 residues.